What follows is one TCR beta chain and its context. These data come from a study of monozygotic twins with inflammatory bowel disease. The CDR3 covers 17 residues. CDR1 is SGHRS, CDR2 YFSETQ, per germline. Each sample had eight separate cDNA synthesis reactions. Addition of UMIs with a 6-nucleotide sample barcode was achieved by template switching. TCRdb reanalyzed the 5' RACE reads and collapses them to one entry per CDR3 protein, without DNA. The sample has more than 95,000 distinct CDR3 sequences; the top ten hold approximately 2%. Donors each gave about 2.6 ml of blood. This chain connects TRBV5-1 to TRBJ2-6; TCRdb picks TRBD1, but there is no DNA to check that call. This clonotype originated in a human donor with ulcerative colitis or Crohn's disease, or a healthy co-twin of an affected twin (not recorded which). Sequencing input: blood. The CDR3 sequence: CASSRDTPLSGANVLTF.